The 19 T cell receptor beta chains reported below all come from one sample, sequenced in a study of STAT5B mutations in CD4+ large granular lymphocyte leukemia. TCRdb's copy holds only in-frame clones and misses some; the assay was immunoSEQ multiplex PCR. Among 20,000 to 25,000 clones listed, 60% to 80% were seen once. Sequenced: CD4+ T cells from blood buffy coats. These receptors were collected from a human donor in good health.

This clone has only a few counts. This sequence joins TRBV9 and TRBJ1-1; 8 bases agree with TRBD1. CDR1 is SGDLS and CDR2 is YYNGEE in the germline V gene. V was clipped by 0 bases and J by 5 bases; unmatched bases: 3. CDR3 size: 14 residues. The CDR3 protein is CASSVATGGTEAFF. CDR3 bases: TGTGCCAGCAGCGTAGCTACAGGGGGGACTGAAGCTTTCTTT.

This clone was seen only once. The genes are TRBV7-3 and TRBJ2-3, with 7 bases fitting TRBD1. Germline V gives CDR1 SGHTA, CDR2 FQGTGA. This CDR3 region has 15 residues. V shed 0 bases, J shed 6 bases, and the junction held 6 bases outside the gene matches. This CDR3 is CASSLTGQKGDTQYF. The CDR3 DNA reads as TGTGCCAGCAGCTTAACGGGACAGAAAGGGGATACGCAGTATTTT.

The chain combines TRBV5-4 with TRBJ2-1, with a possible D match to TRBD1 (5 bases). The V and J ends lost 0 bases and 5 bases respectively, with 12 bases between them. This CDR3 has 15 residues. CDR1 is SGHNT and CDR2 is YYREEE in the germline V gene (reference sequence). Here the CDR3 DNA reads TGTGCCAGCAGCTTGGGACGGCAGGGCCACAATGAGCAGTTCTTC. Translating gives CASSLGRQGHNEQFF.

V gene TRBV11-3 combines with J gene TRBJ1-1; 8 bases match TRBD1. CDR3 size: 16 residues. Germline CDR1 is SGHNT and CDR2 is YENEEA. Trimming at V came to 3 bases and at J to 1 base, leaving 7 bases not matched to a gene. CDR3 region: CASSLEGDRRNTEAFF. CDR3 DNA sequence: TGTGCCAGCAGCTTGGAGGGGGACAGGAGGAACACTGAAGCTTTCTTT.

The genes are TRBV2 and TRBJ1-1, with a possible D match to TRBD1 (5 bases). Germline V CDR1 and CDR2: SNHLY, FYNNEI. This CDR3 contains 13 residues. The V gene lost 5 bases and the J gene lost 3 bases, with 10 bases spanning the gap. CDR3 amino acids: CASSRDGYTEAFF. CDR3 nucleotide sequence: TGTGCCAGCAGTCGGGACGGTTACACTGAAGCTTTCTTT.

The V gene is TRBV7-2, the J gene TRBJ2-7; 7 nucleotides align to TRBD1. The CDR3 runs 14 residues. From germline, CDR1 is SGHTA and CDR2 FQGNSA. Trimming at V came to 5 bases and at J to 4 bases, leaving 8 bases not matched to a gene. The CDR3 sequence: CASSPGTVVYEQYF. The CDR3 DNA follows: TGTGCCAGCAGCCCAGGGACAGTGGTGTACGAGCAGTACTTC.

The V and J genes are TRBV18 and TRBJ2-1, with a weak D call TRBD1 (6 bases). Germline V CDR1 and CDR2: KGHSH, LQKENI. Trimming stripped 4 bases from V and 6 bases from J, with 10 bases between. The CDR3 is 13 residues long. In nucleotides, the CDR3 is TGTGCCAGCTCACAGCGACAGGCCAATGAGCAGTTCTTC. This gives the protein CASSQRQANEQFF.

V usage is TRBV11-2 and J usage is TRBJ2-6; tentatively, D is TRBD1 or TRBD2 (5 bases each). Germline CDR1 and CDR2: SGHAT and FQNNGV. The CDR3 contains 15 residues. Trimming removed 6 bases at V and 2 bases at J, with 11 bases between. The CDR3 DNA sequence: TGTGCCAGCAGATCAATGGGGGCTGGGGCCAACGTCCTGACTTTC. Translating gives CASRSMGAGANVLTF. Supplemented by reference TRBV11-2 and TRBJ2-6, the full variable domain reads EAGVAQSPRYKIIEKRQSVAFWCNPISGHATLYWYQQILGQGPKLLIQFQNNGVVDDSQLPKDRFSAERLKGVDSTLKIQPAKLEDSAVYLCASRSMGAGANVLTFGAGSRLTVL.

The V call is TRBV7-2, the J call TRBJ2-1; 8 positions agree with TRBD2. V shed 3 bases and J 9 bases; nucleotides not matched to a gene: 10. Germline CDR1 reads SGHTA; CDR2 reads FQGNSA. The CDR3 has 15 amino acids. CDR3 in DNA: TGTGCCAGCAGCTTTTCTGGCGGGGGGCTGGGTGAGCAGTTCTTC. Its protein is CASSFSGGGLGEQFF.

The chain combines TRBV18 with TRBJ2-2; no definite D call. This CDR3 has 16 residues. The germline gives CDR1 KGHSH, CDR2 LQKENI. Trimming cost V 0 bases and J 7 bases, with 15 bases left between them. The CDR3 DNA reads TGTGCCAGCTCACCACCTGCGTCGGGCTCGGGCGGGGAGCTGTTTTTT. Its translation: CASSPPASGSGGELFF.

The V and J genes are TRBV5-4 and TRBJ1-4, with unresolved D. V gave up 0 bases and J gave up 7 bases, with 13 bases separating them. This CDR3 spans 15 amino acids. Per the germline V gene, CDR1 is SGHNT and CDR2 is YYREEE (reference sequence). DNA for the CDR3: TGTGCCAGCAGCTTGGGGTCCCAGAGGATTGAAAAACTGTTTTTT. Amino acid sequence: CASSLGSQRIEKLFF.

This chain links TRBV9 with TRBJ2-1; D gene unclear. Germline loops: CDR1 SGDLS, CDR2 YYNGEE. Trimming left V 1 base short and J 0 bases short, with 8 bases between. The CDR3 extends over 15 amino acids. The CDR3, as DNA: TGTGCCAGCAGCGTATTAAGTAGCTCCTACAATGAGCAGTTCTTC. As protein: CASSVLSSSYNEQFF.

V is TRBV7-2 and J is TRBJ2-5; 9 bases are a match to TRBD2. The CDR3 spans 13 residues. Germline CDR1 SGHTA, CDR2 FQGNSA. CDR3 amino acids: CAERGALQETQYF. The CDR3 coding sequence is TGTGCAGAGCGGGGGGCCCTACAAGAGACCCAGTACTTC.

V usage is TRBV7-9 and J usage is TRBJ2-5; TRBD2 matches 9 bases. Germline V gene data show CDR1 as SEHNR and CDR2 as FQNEAQ (reference sequence). This CDR3 is 14 amino acids long. The J segment lost 5 bases and the V segment lost 2 bases, leaving 3 bases of the junction unmatched. CDR3 residues: CASSLRAGGETQYF. DNA for the CDR3: TGTGCCAGCAGCTTAAGAGCGGGGGGCGAGACCCAGTACTTC.

This rearrangement joins TRBV7-2 to TRBJ1-1, with TRBD1 as a possible D gene (5 bases). Per the germline V gene, CDR1 is SGHTA and CDR2 is FQGNSA. With 5 bases removed from V and 4 bases from J, the gap between germline ends came to 20 bases. The CDR3 spans 16 residues. As DNA, the CDR3 is TGTGCCAGCAGCCAAAATCCACAGGCGGTTGGCACTGAAGCTTTCTTT. This sequence encodes CASSQNPQAVGTEAFF. The whole variable domain, remainder taken from reference TRBV7-2 and TRBJ1-1, is GAGVSQSPSNKVTEKGKDVELRCDPISGHTALYWYRQSLGQGLEFLIYFQGNSAPDKSGLPSDRFSAERTGGSVSTLTIQRTQQEDSAVYLCASSQNPQAVGTEAFFGQGTRLTVV.

This chain uses TRBV7-3 with TRBJ2-3; TRBD2 might be the D (6 bases). CDR3 length: 14 amino acids. Germline V gene data show CDR1 as SGHTA and CDR2 as FQGTGA. V gave up 5 bases and J gave up 3 bases, with 12 bases separating them. CDR3 nucleotide sequence: TGTGCCAGCAGCCCCGGGGGTCAGACAGATACGCAGTATTTT. The encoded protein is CASSPGGQTDTQYF.

The chain is built from TRBV7-3 and TRBJ2-5; TRBD2 matches 11 bases. Germline CDR1 SGHTA, CDR2 FQGTGA. J was trimmed by 7 bases and V by 5 bases; bases with no gene match: 9. The CDR3 is 15 residues long. The CDR3 spells CASSDTNSGGVTQYF. The DNA of the CDR3 is TGTGCCAGCAGCGACACAAATAGCGGGGGGGTGACCCAGTACTTC.

The DNA of the CDR3 is TGTGCCACCAGCAGAGATGCGGCGAGCTACGAGCAGTACTTC. It codes for CATSRDAASYEQYF. This rearrangement joins TRBV15 to TRBJ2-5; D unresolved. The closer fit of TRBJ2-7 to the DNA end suggests the J call may be wrong. Germline V lookup: CDR1 LNHNV, CDR2 YYDKDF (reference sequence). CDR3 length: 14 amino acids.

The chain's CDR3 is CASSELEGYGYTF. In nucleotides, the CDR3 is TGTGCCAGCAGTGAACTGGAGGGCTATGGCTACACCTTC. This rearrangement joins TRBV2 to TRBJ1-2; no firm D call. V lost 2 bases, J lost 4 bases, and 8 bases lay in between. This CDR3 has 13 amino acids. CDR1 is SNHLY and CDR2 is FYNNEI in the germline V gene. Full variable domain (outside the CDR3, taken from reference TRBV2 and TRBJ1-2): EPEVTQTPSHQVTQMGQEVILRCVPISNHLYFYWYRQILGQKVEFLVSFYNNEISEKSEIFDDQFSVERPDGSNFTLKIRSTKLEDSAMYFCASSELEGYGYTFGSGTRLTVV.